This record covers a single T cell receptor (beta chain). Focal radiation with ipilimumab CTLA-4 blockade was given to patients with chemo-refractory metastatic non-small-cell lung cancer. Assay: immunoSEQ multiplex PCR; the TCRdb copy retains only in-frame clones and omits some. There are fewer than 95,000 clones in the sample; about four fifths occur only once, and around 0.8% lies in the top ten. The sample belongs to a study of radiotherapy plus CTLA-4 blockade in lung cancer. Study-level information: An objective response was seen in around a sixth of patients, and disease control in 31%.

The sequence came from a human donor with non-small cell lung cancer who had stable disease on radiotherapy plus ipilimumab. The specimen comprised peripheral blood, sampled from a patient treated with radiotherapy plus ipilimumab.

CDR3 sequence reads: CASSLAGGAYNEQFF. In nucleotides, the CDR3 is TGTGCCAGCAGCTTAGCGGGGGGCGCCTACAATGAGCAGTTCTTC. The chain recombines TRBV7-2 with TRBJ2-1; either TRBD1 or TRBD2 may fit D (6 bases each). Germline lookup yields CDR1 SGHTA and CDR2 FQGNSA. Between the trimmed V and J ends, which lost 0 bases and 2 bases, there was a span of 8 bases. This CDR3 is 15 amino acids long.